The 3 T cell receptor beta chains below were found in one sample sequenced in a study of blood T cell repertoires in COVID-19. Clones were read by immunoSEQ multiplex PCR, and TCRdb kept only the in-frame ones, dropping some. The table has about 100,000 clones, about nine tenths seen once. Input material: peripheral blood. The origin of the receptors is a woman aged 25 to 39 with acute or convalescent COVID-19.

The V and J genes are TRBV6-5 and TRBJ2-7; 7 bases align to TRBD1. CDR3 length: 12 amino acids. V was clipped by 6 bases and J by 4 bases; unmatched bases: 3. CDR1 and CDR2 from the germline V gene are MNHEY and SVGAGI. The CDR3: CASSRDRYEQYF. The CDR3 region has the DNA TGTGCCAGCAGCCGGGACAGATACGAGCAGTACTTC.

This chain joins TRBV4-1 and TRBJ2-5; TRBD2 aligns across 13 bases. The CDR3 is made up of 16 amino acids. Unmatched junction bases numbered 8, after V lost 4 bases and J lost 6 bases. Germline assignment: CDR1 MGHRA and CDR2 YSYEKL. CDR3 DNA: TGCGCCAGCAGCCCCCTTGGACTAGCGGGAGTTAAGACCCAGTACTTC. Its protein product is CASSPLGLAGVKTQYF.

The CDR3 region is CASSFRGNTIYF. Written as DNA, the CDR3 is TGTGCCAGCAGTTTCAGGGGAAACACCATATATTTT. This chain uses TRBV28 with TRBJ1-3; no clear D gene. The CDR3 runs 12 residues. V lost 3 bases and J lost 4, with 4 bases in between. From germline, CDR1 is MDHEN and CDR2 SYDVKM.